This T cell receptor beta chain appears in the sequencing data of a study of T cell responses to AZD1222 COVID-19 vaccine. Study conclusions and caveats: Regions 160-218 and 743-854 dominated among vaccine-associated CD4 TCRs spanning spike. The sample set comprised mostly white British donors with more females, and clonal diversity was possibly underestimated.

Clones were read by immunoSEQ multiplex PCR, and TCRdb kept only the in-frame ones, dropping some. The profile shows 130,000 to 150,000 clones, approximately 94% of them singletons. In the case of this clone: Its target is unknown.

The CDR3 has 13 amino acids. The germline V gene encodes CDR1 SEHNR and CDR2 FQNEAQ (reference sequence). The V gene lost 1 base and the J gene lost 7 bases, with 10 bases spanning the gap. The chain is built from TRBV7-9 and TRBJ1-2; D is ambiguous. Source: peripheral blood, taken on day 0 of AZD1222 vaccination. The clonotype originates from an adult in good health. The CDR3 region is CASSLEGGIGYTF. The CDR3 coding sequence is TGTGCCAGCAGCTTAGAAGGCGGGATTGGCTACACCTTC.